The 28 T cell receptor beta chains below were found in one sample sequenced in a study of CD8+ T cells in alopecia areata. Treatment reported: oral pan-JAK inhibitor, 5-10 mg twice daily. RNA, once extracted, was reverse transcribed into cDNA for use as the sequencing template. Clones were sequenced by immunoSEQ multiplex PCR, and TCRdb holds only the in-frame ones, with some missing. The table records 150,000 to 200,000 clones, about 55% of them present only once. The specimen comprised CD8+ T cells sorted from blood, sampled at week 24, from a patient treated with tofacitinib. These receptors were taken from a human donor with alopecia areata.

This clone was counted between two and nine times. The rearrangement uses TRBV23-1 and TRBJ1-2, with a weak D call TRBD1 (6 bases). TRBV23-1 counts as an open reading frame of uncertain function. CDR3 length equals 14 residues. V was shortened by 8 bases and J by 5 bases, with 18 bases between the two germline ends. CDR3 sequence (DNA): TGCGCCAGCCTAGGAGGGGGGATTTGGTATGGCTACACCTTC. Translation gives CASLGGGIWYGYTF.

The chain combines TRBV29-1 with TRBJ2-7; D is perhaps TRBD1 or TRBD2 (6 bases each). V was cut by 4 bases and J by 7 bases, with 14 bases left in between. Germline V gene data show CDR1 as SQVTM and CDR2 as ANQGSEA. This CDR3 is built from 12 residues. CDR3 sequence reads: CSVATGAWEQYF. The CDR3 DNA follows: TGCAGCGTTGCAACGGGGGCCTGGGAGCAGTACTTC.

V is TRBV29-1 and J is TRBJ2-1; TRBD1 or TRBD2 may be the D gene (5 bases each). Germline V gene lookup returns CDR1 SQVTM and CDR2 ANQGSEA. CDR3 size: 11 residues. The V gene lost 6 bases and the J gene lost 12 bases, with 15 bases spanning the gap. CDR3 in DNA: TGCAGCGTCCAAGATGGGGGTGTGCAGTTCTTC. Encoded protein: CSVQDGGVQFF.

This sequence joins TRBV2 and TRBJ1-6; possible D gene TRBD1, 5 bases. The CDR3 covers 16 residues. Germline V lookup: CDR1 SNHLY, CDR2 FYNNEI. Trimming shortened V by 3 bases and J by 0 bases, and 9 bases separated the two germline ends. Here the CDR3 DNA reads TGTGCCAGCAGTGATGGGGCGAGCTCCTATAATTCACCCCTCCACTTT. Encoded protein: CASSDGASSYNSPLHF.

V gene TRBV19 combines with J gene TRBJ1-1; D possibly corresponds to TRBD1 (6 bases). V was pared by 6 bases and J by 5 bases, with 10 bases between. Germline V lookup: CDR1 LNHDA, CDR2 SQIVND (reference sequence). The CDR3 is made up of 12 amino acids. CDR3 DNA sequence: TGTGCCAGTAGCCCCACAGGGACTGAAGCTTTCTTT. It is translated as CASSPTGTEAFF.

The chain joins TRBV30 to TRBJ1-2; 9 bases match TRBD1. In germline, CDR1 is GTSNPN, CDR2 SVGIG (reference sequence). This CDR3 is built from 15 residues. V gave up 5 bases and J gave up 4 bases; unmatched junction bases: 11. The CDR3 DNA reads TGTGCCTGGCATGATACAGGGGGCTGGGGCTATGGCTACACCTTC. This translates into CAWHDTGGWGYGYTF.

V gene TRBV15 combines with J gene TRBJ1-1; D may be TRBD1 (6 bases). Trimming left V 5 bases short and J 8 bases short, with 15 bases between. The CDR3 totals 13 residues. Per the germline V gene, CDR1 is LNHNV and CDR2 is YYDKDF (reference sequence). As DNA, the CDR3 is TGTGCCACCAGCGGCCCAGGGGCGGCCGAAGCTTTCTTT. Encoded protein: CATSGPGAAEAFF.

This clone was observed a handful of times. The gene calls are TRBV6-6 and TRBJ1-2, with D possibly TRBD1 on 5 matching bases. There are 16 residues in the CDR3. V was trimmed by 5 bases and J by 5 bases, leaving 21 bases between them. Germline V gives CDR1 MNHNY, CDR2 SVGAGI (reference sequence). CDR3 amino acids: CASSTYARGADYGYTF. The CDR3 DNA is TGTGCCAGCAGTACCTACGCGCGGGGCGCCGATTATGGCTACACCTTC.

V gene TRBV10-3 combines with J gene TRBJ2-7, with TRBD1 matching over 11 bases. J was trimmed by 4 bases and V by 10 bases; bases with no gene match: 9. Germline V gene data show CDR1 as ENHRY and CDR2 as SYGVKD. The CDR3 extends over 14 amino acids. CDR3 bases: TGTGCCAGCAGGACAGGGGGCGAGGGGTACGAGCAGTACTTC. Protein product: CASRTGGEGYEQYF.

The CDR3 nucleotides read TGTGCCACCAGCTTCGCGGAGGACCTGCTGAACACTGAAGCTTTCTTT. Translating it yields CATSFAEDLLNTEAFF. The chain carries TRBV15 and TRBJ1-1; D ambiguous. Trimming shortened V by 5 bases and J by 0 bases, and 16 bases separated the two germline ends. CDR1 and CDR2 (germline): LNHNV, YYDKDF (reference sequence). The length of the CDR3 is 16 residues.

The chain uses TRBV25-1 and TRBJ2-1; D gene unclear. The CDR3 is made up of 14 amino acids. V shed 3 bases and J shed 6 bases, with 12 bases lying between them. Germline V gives CDR1 MGHDK, CDR2 SYGVNS. CDR3 DNA sequence: TGTGCCAGCAGTGACCTAGGTGGCCCCAATGAGCAGTTCTTC. Its protein product is CASSDLGGPNEQFF. Full variable domain (remainder filled in from reference TRBV25-1 and TRBJ2-1): EADIYQTPRYLVIGTGKKITLECSQTMGHDKMYWYQQDPGMELHLIHYSYGVNSTEKGDLSSESTVSRIRTEHFPLTLESARPSHTSQYLCASSDLGGPNEQFFGPGTRLTVL.

This chain links TRBV29-1 with TRBJ2-1; D is unresolved. The germline gives CDR1 SQVTM, CDR2 ANQGSEA. The length of the CDR3 is 10 residues. The V end was cut by 7 bases, the J end by 4 bases, with 5 bases between. For the CDR3, the DNA is TGCAGCGGGAAATACAATGAGCAGTTCTTC. This translates into CSGKYNEQFF.

This chain links TRBV30 with TRBJ2-1; D not certain. The CDR3 loop spans 13 amino acids. Germline V gives CDR1 GTSNPN, CDR2 SVGIG (reference sequence). The V gene lost 0 bases and the J gene lost 5 bases, with 8 bases spanning the gap. The CDR3 region has the DNA TGTGCCTGGAGTGTAGGCGTGCACAATGAGCAGTTCTTC. Protein sequence: CAWSVGVHNEQFF. Using reference TRBV30 and TRBJ2-1 for the parts outside the CDR3, the full variable domain is SQTIHQWPATLVQPVGSPLSLECTVEGTSNPNLYWYRQAAGRGLQLLFYSVGIGQISSEVPQNLSASRPQDRQFILSSKKLLLSDSGFYLCAWSVGVHNEQFFGPGTRLTVL.

In its sample, this clone was seen a few times. The chain has TRBV29-1 and TRBJ2-3; the D gene is possibly TRBD2 (7 bases). CDR1 and CDR2 (germline): SQVTM, ANQGSEA. V lost 6 bases and J 5 bases, leaving 15 bases between the germline ends. The CDR3 is 13 residues long. The CDR3 loop reads CSVDWGGRDTQYF. CDR3 DNA: TGCAGCGTAGATTGGGGGGGGCGAGATACGCAGTATTTT.

In its sample, this clone was seen many times. This chain uses TRBV15 with TRBJ2-7; maybe TRBD2 (6 bases). Germline V gene lookup returns CDR1 LNHNV and CDR2 YYDKDF (reference sequence). There are 16 residues in the CDR3. Trimming removed 0 bases from V and 2 bases from J, with 14 bases in between. The CDR3 spells CATSRDNGGETYEQYF. The CDR3 DNA is TGTGCCACCAGCAGAGATAACGGCGGGGAGACCTACGAGCAGTACTTC.

The chain employs TRBV4-1 and TRBJ1-4; D unresolved. The CDR3 has 15 residues. Germline loops: CDR1 MGHRA, CDR2 YSYEKL. V lost 1 base and J 6 bases, leaving 12 bases between the germline ends. CDR3 sequence (DNA): TGCGCCAGCAGCCAAGTTTATGGTTCAGATGAAAAACTGTTTTTT. Its translation is CASSQVYGSDEKLFF.

The chain joins TRBV5-6 to TRBJ1-1; D is ambiguous. The germline CDR1 and CDR2 sequences are SGHDT and YYEEEE. The CDR3 runs 14 residues. Trimming cost V 2 bases and J 0 bases, with 8 bases left between them. The CDR3 DNA reads TGTGCCAGCAGCTTCAGGATTTTGAACACTGAAGCTTTCTTT. It specifies CASSFRILNTEAFF.

V usage is TRBV10-1 and J usage is TRBJ2-7; D possibly corresponds to TRBD1 (6 bases). This CDR3 region has 13 residues. Germline-derived CDR1 and CDR2 are WNHNN and SYGVQD (reference sequence). V shed 5 bases and J shed 5 bases, with 13 bases lying between them. CDR3 in amino acids: CASSQQGDHEQYF. The CDR3 region has the DNA TGCGCCAGCAGTCAACAGGGCGACCACGAGCAGTACTTC.

This clone has a handful of counts. Other DNA sequences in the same sample also yield this CDR3. The chain uses TRBV6-5 and TRBJ1-1; D is possibly TRBD1 (5 bases). Per germline, CDR1 MNHEY and CDR2 SVGAGI. Trimming left V 0 bases short and J 5 bases short, with 10 bases between. There are 14 residues in the CDR3. The CDR3 nucleotides are TGTGCCAGCAGTTACTCGGGTGGGGGGACTGAAGCTTTCTTT. Its protein is CASSYSGGGTEAFF.

The V and J genes are TRBV5-4 and TRBJ2-1; TRBD2 matches at 12 bases. The germline CDR1 and CDR2 sequences are SGHNT and YYREEE (reference sequence). The J segment lost 9 bases and the V segment lost 7 bases, leaving 8 bases of the junction unmatched. The CDR3 loop spans 14 amino acids. As DNA, the CDR3 is TGTGCCAGCGGACCCGGGACTAGCGGGCTTGAGCAGTTCTTC. Amino acid sequence: CASGPGTSGLEQFF.

This clone was seen a handful of times. The rearrangement links TRBV13 to TRBJ2-2, with 7 nucleotides matching TRBD2. CDR1 is PRHDT and CDR2 is FYEKMQ in the germline V gene (reference sequence). The CDR3 loop spans 16 amino acids. Germline trimming cut 4 bases from V and 1 base from J; bases unmatched to any gene: 6. The CDR3 nucleotides are TGTGCCAGCAGCTATCAGCGGGGAGAGAACACCGGGGAGCTGTTTTTT. Amino acids: CASSYQRGENTGELFF.

This clone was seen more than once but under ten times. The V gene is TRBV29-1, the J gene TRBJ2-1, with 9 bases identical to TRBD2. The CDR3 loop spans 15 amino acids. V lost 2 bases and J lost 5; bases outside the gene matches: 7. CDR1 and CDR2 (germline): SQVTM, ANQGSEA. The DNA of the CDR3 is TGCAGCGTTGAAAGCAAGCGGGGGGTAGACAATGAGCAGTTCTTC. It translates to CSVESKRGVDNEQFF.

The rearrangement joins TRBV30 to TRBJ2-1; D remains ambiguous. CDR1 and CDR2 (germline): GTSNPN, SVGIG (reference sequence). The CDR3 is 12 residues long. V was clipped by 0 bases and J by 8 bases, with 8 bases between them. CDR3 sequence: CAWSVGWDEQFF. For the CDR3, the DNA is TGTGCCTGGAGTGTAGGATGGGATGAGCAGTTCTTC.

This clone showed up just once. This chain connects TRBV1 to TRBJ1-2. TRBV1 is classified as a pseudogene. The CDR3 spans 9 residues. CDR3 in DNA: TGCACCAGCAGGAATGGCTACACCTTC. It translates to CTSRNGYTF.

The J gene is TRBJ1-2, the V gene TRBV27; TRBD1 is a possible D gene (5 bases). Germline V gene sequence: CDR1 MNHEY, CDR2 SMNVEV (reference sequence). This CDR3 spans 16 amino acids. The V and J ends lost 5 bases and 4 bases respectively, with 20 bases between them. CDR3 nucleotides: TGTGCCAGCAGTGGGGATTGGGGGGGTGGTAGCTATGGCTACACCTTC. Encoded protein: CASSGDWGGGSYGYTF.

The V gene is TRBV30, the J gene TRBJ1-1, with a weak D call TRBD1 (6 bases). Germline CDR1 and CDR2: GTSNPN and SVGIG (reference sequence). The V and J ends lost 6 bases and 2 bases respectively, with 10 bases between them. This CDR3 comprises 12 residues. CDR3 amino acids: CACVGGNTEAFF. The CDR3, as DNA: TGTGCCTGCGTAGGGGGAAACACTGAAGCTTTCTTT.

The chain combines TRBV5-1 with TRBJ2-7; 7 bases agree with TRBD1. The V and J ends lost 7 bases and 5 bases, in that order; junction bases with no gene match: 12. Germline assignment: CDR1 SGHRS and CDR2 YFSETQ. CDR3 length: 14 residues. DNA of the CDR3: TGCGCCAGCTATCTTGACAGGGCCGTCGACGAGCAGTACTTC. Translation gives CASYLDRAVDEQYF. Full variable domain (rest looked up from reference TRBV5-1 and TRBJ2-7): KAGVTQTPRYLIKTRGQQVTLSCSPISGHRSVSWYQQTPGQGLQFLFEYFSETQRNKGNFPGRFSGRQFSNSRSEMNVSTLELGDSALYLCASYLDRAVDEQYFGPGTRLTVT.

The chain joins TRBV6-1 to TRBJ1-6; D might be TRBD1 (6 bases). This CDR3 comprises 16 residues. V lost 0 bases, J lost 8 bases, and 14 bases lay in between. Germline CDR1 MNHNS, CDR2 SASEGT. CDR3 nucleotide sequence: TGTGCCAGCAGTGAAGCGCGGGGGGCTGAGGATTCACCCCTCCACTTT. It specifies CASSEARGAEDSPLHF.